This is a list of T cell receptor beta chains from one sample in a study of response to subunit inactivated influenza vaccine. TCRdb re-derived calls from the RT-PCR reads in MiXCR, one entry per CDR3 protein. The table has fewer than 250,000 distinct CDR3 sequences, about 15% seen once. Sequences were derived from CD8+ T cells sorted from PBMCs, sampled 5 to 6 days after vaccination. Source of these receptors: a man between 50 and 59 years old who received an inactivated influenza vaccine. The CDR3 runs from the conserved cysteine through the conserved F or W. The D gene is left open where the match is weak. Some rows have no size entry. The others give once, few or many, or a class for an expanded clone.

CASSITPGLAYEQFF TGCGCCAGCAGCATTACTCCGGGACTAGCCTATGAGCAGTTCTTC TRBV5-1 TRBD2 TRBJ2-1 15 many
CASRAGVVHEQFF TGTGCCAGCAGAGCGGGAGTAGTCCATGAGCAGTTCTTC TRBV28 TRBD2 TRBJ2-1 13 few
CASSSALQQYF TGTGCCAGCAGCTCAGCGCTCCAGCAGTACTTC TRBV7-9 - TRBJ2-7 11 -
CSARGHQDRTSSYEQYF TGCAGTGCTAGAGGCCATCAGGACAGGACGAGCTCCTACGAGCAGTACTTC TRBV20-1 TRBD1 TRBJ2-7 17 few
CASSEYRVHTEAFF TGTGCCAGCAGCGAGTACAGGGTTCACACTGAAGCTTTCTTT TRBV11-2 - TRBJ1-1 14 -
CASSLAGGPSSYNEQFF TGTGCCAGCAGCTTAGCTGGGGGCCCTAGCTCCTACAATGAGCAGTTCTTC TRBV7-9 - TRBJ2-1 17 few
CASSWQGATDTQYF TGTGCCAGCAGTTGGCAGGGGGCGACAGATACGCAGTATTTT TRBV27 TRBD1 TRBJ2-3 14 many
CAWSRGTGELFF TGTGCCTGGAGCAGGGGCACCGGGGAGCTGTTTTTT TRBV30 - TRBJ2-2 12 -
CASSATGLGQETQYF TGTGCCAGCAGCGCCACAGGGTTGGGGCAAGAGACCCAGTACTTC TRBV7-3 - TRBJ2-5 15 -
CASSRPDSSGNTIYF TGCGCCAGCAGCCGCCCGGACAGCAGTGGAAACACCATATATTTT TRBV5-1 - TRBJ1-3 15 -
CASSPGSYPAGELFF TGCGCCAGCAGCCCAGGGTCCTACCCTGCCGGGGAGCTGTTTTTT TRBV5-1 - TRBJ2-2 15 few
CASSQDSSPPYEQYF TGCGCCAGCAGCCAAGACTCGAGCCCGCCCTACGAGCAGTACTTC TRBV4-3 - TRBJ2-7 15 few
CSVEDRETGNTGELFF TGCAGCGTTGAAGATCGAGAAACAGGGAACACCGGGGAGCTGTTTTTT TRBV29-1 - TRBJ2-2 16 -
CATSSTGGYGYTF TGTGCCACCAGTTCAACAGGGGGCTATGGCTACACCTTC TRBV24-1 TRBD1 TRBJ1-2 13 -
CASSYNIVLLGQGYSEQFF TGTGCCAGCAGTTACAACATTGTTTTACTGGGGCAGGGCTACAGTGAGCAGTTCTTC TRBV28 - TRBJ2-1 19 -
CASSPGWGTDTQYF TGCGCCAGCAGCCCAGGGTGGGGGACAGATACGCAGTATTTT TRBV4-1 - TRBJ2-3 14 many
CSAPRLAGAYEQYF TGCAGTGCTCCGAGACTAGCGGGAGCTTACGAGCAGTACTTC TRBV20-1 TRBD2 TRBJ2-7 14 -
CASSTYRVGVTGELFF TGTGCCAGCAGTACATACCGGGTTGGTGTCACCGGGGAGCTGTTTTTT TRBV28 - TRBJ2-2 16 few
CASSLTTSRPGELFF TGTGCCAGCAGTTTAACGACTAGTAGACCCGGGGAGCTGTTTTTT TRBV12-3/TRBV12-4 - TRBJ2-2 15 -
CASSAPSGTGGYNEQFF TGTGCCAGCAGCGCCCCGTCCGGGACAGGGGGCTATAATGAGCAGTTCTTC TRBV7-9 TRBD1 TRBJ2-1 17 -
CASSRFGGAKNIQYF TGTGCCAGCAGCCGGTTTGGGGGTGCCAAAAACATTCAGTACTTC TRBV6-2/TRBV6-3 - TRBJ2-4 15 -
CASSLWLTGYNEQFF TGTGCCAGCAGTTTATGGTTAACCGGGTACAATGAGCAGTTCTTC TRBV6-5 - TRBJ2-1 15 -
CASSPGGRGFQETQYF TGTGCCAGCAGCCCGGGGGGCAGGGGGTTTCAAGAGACCCAGTACTTC TRBV7-8 - TRBJ2-5 16 few
CASNRIHSNQPQHF TGTGCCAGCAACAGGATCCATAGCAATCAGCCCCAGCATTTT TRBV6-2/TRBV6-3 - TRBJ1-5 14 -
CASSLSQRPTEAFF TGTGCCAGCAGCTTATCACAGAGACCCACTGAAGCTTTCTTT TRBV7-9 - TRBJ1-1 14 many